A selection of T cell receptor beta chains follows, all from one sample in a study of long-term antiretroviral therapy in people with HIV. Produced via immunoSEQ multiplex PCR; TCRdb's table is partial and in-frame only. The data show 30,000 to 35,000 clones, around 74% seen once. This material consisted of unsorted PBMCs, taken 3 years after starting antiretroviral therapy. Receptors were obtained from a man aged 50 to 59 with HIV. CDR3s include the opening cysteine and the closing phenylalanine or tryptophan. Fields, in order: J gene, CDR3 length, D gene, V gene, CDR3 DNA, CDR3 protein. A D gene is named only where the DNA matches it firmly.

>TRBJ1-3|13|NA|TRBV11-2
TGTGCCAGCAGCGGACTTCGGGGGAACACCATATATTTT
CASSGLRGNTIYF
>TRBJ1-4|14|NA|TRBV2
TGTGCCAGCAGAGAAGGGGCGACTAATGAAAAACTGTTTTTT
CASREGATNEKLFF
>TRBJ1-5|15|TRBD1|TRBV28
TGTGCCAGCAGCTTCAGGGGGTTTGGCAATCAGCCCCAGCATTTT
CASSFRGFGNQPQHF
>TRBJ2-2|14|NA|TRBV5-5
TGTGCCAGCAGCTTCAGAGTGAACACCGGGGAGCTGTTTTTT
CASSFRVNTGELFF
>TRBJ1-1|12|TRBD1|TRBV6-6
TGTGCCAGCAGTTCGGGGACAGGGGTGGCTTTCTTT
CASSSGTGVAFF
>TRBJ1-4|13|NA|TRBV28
TGTGCCAGCAGTGAGCCGGGGAAAGAAAAACTGTTTTTT
CASSEPGKEKLFF
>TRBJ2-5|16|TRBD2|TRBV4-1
TGCGCCAGCAGCCGAGGGGGACTAGCGGGACCGGAGACCCAGTACTTC
CASSRGGLAGPETQYF
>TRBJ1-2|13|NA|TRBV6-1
TGTGCCAGCAGTGAAGGACGGGGGTATGGCTACACCTTC
CASSEGRGYGYTF
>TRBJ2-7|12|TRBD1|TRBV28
TGTGCCACCAGGGGACAGCCTACGAAGCAGTACTTC
CATRGQPTKQYF
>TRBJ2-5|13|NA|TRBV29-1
TGCAGCGTTGAAGTGCGGGTAAAAGAGACCCAGTACTTC
CSVEVRVKETQYF
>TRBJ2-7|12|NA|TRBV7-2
TGTGCCAGCAGCTCAACCTCCTACGAGCAGTACTTC
CASSSTSYEQYF